This TCR beta chain was sequenced in a study of cytomegalovirus exposure and HLA in healthy donors (dated by TCRdb to 2017 to 2019). With regard to the full study: According to an earlier analysis of 550 to 700 of the donors, 150 million to 200 million T cells yielded 117 million unique TCR beta sequences and roughly 280 Gb of sequence data. A separate validation cohort of 100 to 150 different subjects was used in addition to the approximately 640-subject first cohort. All discovery cohort repertoires had been generated on a single sequencing platform. Of the 300 to 450 genotyped donors, about 84% fell in the genetic ancestry cluster associated with self-reported Caucasian donors. Class I and class II HLA loci were covered by the typing at four-digit resolution. The aim of the study was to test whether cataloging public T cell receptors could identify signatures of past pathogen exposure. Donor age, sex, ethnicity and CMV serostatus were compiled alongside the repertoire data. The number of typed donors differed by locus: 629-630 for A, B, C, DRB1 and DQB1; approximately 530 for DQA1; approximately 600 for DPA1; and around 470 for DPB1. The study used immunosequencing to profile the T cell repertoires of more than 650 subjects and linked those repertoires to cytomegalovirus serostatus. In a later genetic analysis, genome-wide SNP genotypes for about 55% of the roughly 700 donors were used, and that subset was treated as a discovery cohort. A later analysis re-examined previously published TCR beta repertoires from more than 650 donors and added high-resolution HLA genotyping to investigate patterns of TCR occurrence. An earlier analysis of around 580 of the donors used high-throughput TCR beta sequencing to judge whether each TCR beta V gene segment behaved as functional or pseudogenic. High-throughput TCR immunosequencing, statistical association of individual TCRs with disease status, and machine learning were combined to predict cytomegalovirus infection status. Rather than drawing on any new phenotypic data, the later analysis identified candidate immune exposures from TCR beta sequences and the way those sequences occurred across donors. Four to six DR-DQ haplotypes were handled as single units for association and clustering because linkage in the cohort was strong. An early release that covered roughly 600 HLA-typed donors contained 250 to 350 gigabases of sequencing data and around 85 million unique TCR sequences. Across approximately 400 genotyped donors of the cohort, an average of about 240,000 unique TCR beta nucleotide sequences per donor were sequenced, and roughly 20% of those sequences were non-productive.

Overall results and qualifications from the work: Because some donors lacked HLA typing at each locus, the association tests relied only on the typed subset. Broadly in line with IMGT annotations, most TCR beta V segments showed up in productive rearrangements about 90% or about 30% of the time in an earlier analysis of approximately 600 of the donors. While some public TCRs were present in many individuals, most TCR sequences turned up only very rarely across donors. When HLA alleles, especially DR and DQ, strongly co-occurred, attributing TCR associations to individual alleles was difficult. A group of highly shared sequence variants was considered likely to be a technical artifact of the sequencing pipeline. A later analysis found that HLA-associated TCR beta chains were more clonally expanded and had lower generation probabilities than equally common non-associated chains. A later analysis associated about 17,000 TCR beta sequences with specific HLA alleles at a false discovery rate of 0.05. The study listed 170 or so TCR beta chains as associated with cytomegalovirus. In a later analysis, several top co-occurrence clusters were reported to appear linked to parvovirus B19, influenza, CMV and Epstein-Barr virus. The classifier was reported to diagnose cytomegalovirus status with high specificity and sensitivity in both the original cohort and the validation cohort. In a later analysis, the rate of TCR association differed among HLA loci, with DRB1 alleles having the most associated TCRs and HLA-C alleles having the fewest. The presence/absence analyses assumed that sequencing depth was roughly uniform across donors, and that assumption may not be true. This cohort had only TCR beta chains sequenced, and the lack of alpha or paired-chain data limited which features could be detected. The earlier analysis of about 600 of the donors excluded about 16 rarely observed V segments, including chromosome 9 orphons, because counts were too low. In vitro tests confirmed that a few of the cytomegalovirus-associated TCR beta chains recognize cytomegalovirus antigens. Correlated functional status among segregating V segments might reflect linkage disequilibrium, but an unknown experimental factor could not be ruled out. A later genetic analysis associated a missense DCLRE1C variant with V-gene and J-gene trimming of TCR beta chains, and an independent cohort replicated the association. In a later analysis, most CMV-associated TCR beta chains were found to appear HLA-restricted, with HLA associations seemingly driven largely by CMV exposure. A further reported finding was that TCR beta sequences accurately predicted the HLA-A and HLA-B alleles for most subjects in the first cohort. According to a later genetic analysis, donors in an Asian-associated ancestry cluster had fewer N-insertions in productive TCRs than the approximately 690-donor mean. It was suggested by the authors that the approach could potentially be generalized to other disease states and immunological phenotypes. The only immune exposure information available for the cohort was CMV serostatus.

Notes on this clone: The clone's antigen remains unknown.

The cohort was made up of approximately 670 healthy bone marrow donors. At the time of sampling, every cohort member was nominally healthy, though immune exposures that went unrecorded were likely present. The donor tested CMV seropositive and was one of the 289 seropositive cohort members. A peripheral blood sample was collected from each donor, and TCR beta sequencing was performed on peripheral blood mononuclear cells. The Qiagen DNeasy Blood Extraction Kit was used to extract genomic DNA from the blood cell samples. The library was prepared using the immunoSEQ multiplex PCR assay. For the multiplex PCR, a mixture combining 60 forward primers for TCR Vbeta segments and 13 reverse primers for TCR Jbeta segments was used. Amplification of the CDR3 region of rearranged TCR beta genes was performed with a multiplex PCR assay on genomic DNA. On the Illumina HiSeq System, the amplified TCR beta libraries were sequenced as 87-base-pair reads. In the original analysis: In a later analysis, about 80 million unique TCR beta chains were counted across the roughly 610 repertoires, and about 9.9 million of these chains were shared by at least two donors. Raw reads were error-corrected and collapsed into unique sequences with a nearest-neighbor algorithm that merged closely related sequences to remove PCR and sequencing errors. To assign V, D and J gene segments, CDR3 sequences were aligned to IMGT reference sequences. For a sequence to be retained, a match of at least six nucleotides to both a V gene segment and a J gene segment was required. Rearrangements were classified as productive when the CDR3 lacked stop codons and remained in frame with V and J, and all other rearrangements were classified as non-productive. Following IMGT convention, CDR3 was defined as the stretch from the second conserved V-encoded cysteine up to the conserved J-encoded phenylalanine. Sequences without an unambiguous match to a single V gene segment were excluded from the earlier analysis of about 600 of the donors. In an earlier analysis of almost 600 of the donors, a V segment was called functional when productive rearrangements were above 56.7%, and segregating when the standard deviation between donors exceeded 5%. To diagnose cytomegalovirus status from the catalog of TCR beta chain sequences, a statistical classification framework was built. V and J gene assignment, in a later analysis, came from comparing TCR nucleotide sequences with IMGT/GENE-DB human TR gene sequences. A later analysis assigned CDR3 sequences and most-parsimonious VDJ recombination scenarios with the TCRdist pipeline. In a later analysis, every TCR beta chain was defined by the combination of its CDR3 amino acid sequence and its V-gene family, and reads without a unique V-gene family were dropped. In a later analysis, around 600 highly shared, low-generation-probability nucleotide sequences were removed to address suspected cross-contamination and a sequencing artifact. In a later analysis, a clonal expansion index for each public chain was calculated from normalized within-repertoire ranks of inferred template counts. In a later analysis, generation probabilities were computed with a VDJ recombination model fitted to out-of-frame rearrangements, and the resulting probabilities were checked against IGoR. In a later analysis, hypergeometric tests were used to score TCR-TCR, TCR-HLA and TCR-CMV co-occurrence, with a repertoire-size bias correction applied to TCR pairs. To estimate false discovery rates, a later analysis permuted the HLA or CMV assignments 20 times. In a later analysis, co-occurring TCRs were grouped using DBSCAN, with TCRdist sequence similarity added in when clustering inside HLA-allele-positive subsets. Repertoires with fewer than 30,000 or more than 120,000 public chains were left out of co-occurrence clustering, as were about five repertoires with anomalous nucleotide sharing. TCRdb holds this immuneACCESS table with in-frame rearrangements only. Some clones are missing; in checked studies, unresolved V genes explain under half, and the rest has no known cause. V and J calls and clone size are those listed in that table; D and trimming were worked out from the DNA. The sample's clone listing holds approximately 170,000 clones. 0.7% to 1% of the sample is held by the ten biggest clonotypes.

The clonotype was recovered from a woman under 30 in good health and CMV-seropositive. The sequenced sample was PBMCs.

The CDR3 has the sequence CASSVSGGPGDTQYF. The DNA sequence is given as TGTGCCAGCAGCGTTAGCGGGGGGCCGGGAGATACGCAGTATTTT. This chain joins TRBV7-9 to TRBJ2-3; the central 10 bases match TRBD2. V ends up 5 bases short and J 5 bases short, with an unmatched junction base count of 7. Spanning cysteine to phenylalanine, the CDR3 consists of 15 amino acids. This entry keeps only the CDR3 DNA: 45 bases, framed from base 1. According to the germline V gene (reference sequence), CDR1 reads SEHNR and CDR2 reads FQNEAQ.